The T cell receptor (beta chain) described here comes from a study of blood T cell repertoires in COVID-19. Background on the study: The United States, Italy and Spain were the sources of the acute and convalescent COVID-19 samples. Sample material is recorded as cDNA or gDNA derived from T cells, B-cell-depleted T cells, or PBMCs.

Germline values: CDR1 SGHNT, CDR2 YENEEA. The CDR3 is 13 residues long. V was pared by 2 bases and J by 1 base, with 5 bases between. Participant age was roughly 18 to 89 years, and participants resided in about two dozen US areas. Profiled with immunoSEQ multiplex PCR; TCRdb holds only in-frame clones, not every one. The sample includes about 220,000 clones, 82% of them seen just once. V is TRBV11-3 and J is TRBJ1-1; no firm D call. Sequenced sample: PBMCs or T cells enriched from blood (not recorded which). The sequence derives from a woman aged 60-75 years who had recovered from COVID-19. The chain's CDR3 is CASSLLSNTEAFF. The CDR3 nucleotides are TGTGCCAGCAGCTTACTGTCGAACACTGAAGCTTTCTTT.